This T cell receptor beta chain was captured by sequencing in a study of a mutant IDH1 vaccine in newly diagnosed glioma. Looking at the study overall: Vaccination was launched 4-6 weeks after radiotherapy alone, or with temozolomide cycles. Earlier care involved radiotherapy, temozolomide, or both, and the majority received both.

Regarding the study as a whole: With respect to changes in top peripheral T cell clonotypes, pseudoprogression seemed unrelated. Patients mounted vaccine-induced immune responses in about 92% of cases.

Germline lookup yields CDR1 LNHDA and CDR2 SQIVND (reference sequence). CDR3 size: 14 residues. Between the trimmed V and J ends, which lost 4 bases and 1 base, there was a span of 10 bases. This sample's time point: week 11, during vaccination. The study gave 300 ug of mutant IDH1 20-mer peptide per vaccine dose, with topical imiquimod. With respect to this clone: No antigen is known for it.

Sequenced by immunoSEQ multiplex PCR; TCRdb stores in-frame clones only, minus some. The table includes about 60,000 clones, roughly 83% detected once. The source is a woman between 45 and 60 years old with glioma. The chain has TRBV19 and TRBJ1-2, with D perhaps TRBD1 (5 bases). The sequenced sample was PBMCs, obtained from a glioma patient whose treatment included an IDH1 peptide vaccine. The CDR3 protein is CASSKRGLNYGYTF. In DNA, the CDR3 is TGTGCCAGTAGTAAGAGGGGACTTAACTATGGCTACACCTTC.